This TCR beta chain was sequenced for a study of beta chain features in type 1 diabetes. Study findings and constraints: Shortening of TCRB CDR3s, moderate but significant, appeared in all four CD4+ subsets of Type 1 diabetes patients.

This clone was seen more than once but under ten times. Its antigen is unknown. The CDR3 consists of 15 residues. The germline V and J ends were trimmed by 6 bases and 6 bases, with 18 bases remaining between them. The germline V gene encodes CDR1 MNHEY and CDR2 SMNVEV (reference sequence). Isolated RNA was reverse transcribed in full, so expressed TCRB transcripts were sequenced. TCRdb keeps only in-frame clones here, not all; method: immunoSEQ multiplex PCR. In the table there are roughly 300,000 clones, 13% to 15% of which are singletons. The sample comprised naive CD4+ T cells from blood. The J gene is TRBJ1-5, the V gene TRBV27; the D gene is possibly TRBD1 (5 bases). This TCR derives from a man aged 25-45 years with type 1 diabetes. CDR3 loop: CASRPFGGASQPQHF. CDR3 in DNA: TGTGCCAGCAGACCATTCGGGGGAGCCAGTCAGCCCCAGCATTTT.